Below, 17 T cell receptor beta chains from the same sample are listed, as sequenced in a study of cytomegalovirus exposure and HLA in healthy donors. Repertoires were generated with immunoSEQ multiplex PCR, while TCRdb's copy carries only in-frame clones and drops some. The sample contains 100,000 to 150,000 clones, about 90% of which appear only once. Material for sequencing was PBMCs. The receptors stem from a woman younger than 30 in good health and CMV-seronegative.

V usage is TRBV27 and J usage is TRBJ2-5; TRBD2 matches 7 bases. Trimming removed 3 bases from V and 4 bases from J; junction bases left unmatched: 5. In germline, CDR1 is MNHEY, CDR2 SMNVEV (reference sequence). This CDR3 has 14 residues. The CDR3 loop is CASSFGLERETQYF. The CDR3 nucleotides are TGTGCCAGCAGTTTTGGACTAGAACGAGAGACCCAGTACTTC.

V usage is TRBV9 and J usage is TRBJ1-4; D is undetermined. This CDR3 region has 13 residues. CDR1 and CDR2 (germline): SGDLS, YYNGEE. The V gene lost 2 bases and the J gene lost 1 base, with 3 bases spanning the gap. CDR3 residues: CASSVRTNEKLFF. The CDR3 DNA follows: TGTGCCAGCAGCGTTCGAACTAATGAAAAACTGTTTTTT.

The CDR3 DNA reads TGTGCCAGCAGTGTCGGACAGGGGAGCACCGGGGAGCTGTTTTTT. Amino acids: CASSVGQGSTGELFF. V is TRBV6-1 and J is TRBJ2-2, with 9 bases fitting TRBD1. The CDR3 consists of 15 residues. Losses at the gene ends were 4 bases for V and 4 bases for J; bases not matched to a gene: 4. Germline CDR1 reads MNHNS; CDR2 reads SASEGT.

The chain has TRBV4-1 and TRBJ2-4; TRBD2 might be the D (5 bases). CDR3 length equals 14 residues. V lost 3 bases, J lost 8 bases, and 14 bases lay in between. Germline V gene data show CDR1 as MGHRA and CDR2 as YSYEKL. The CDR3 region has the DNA TGCGCCAGCAGCCATCGCCTATGGGGAGACATTCAGTACTTC. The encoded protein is CASSHRLWGDIQYF.

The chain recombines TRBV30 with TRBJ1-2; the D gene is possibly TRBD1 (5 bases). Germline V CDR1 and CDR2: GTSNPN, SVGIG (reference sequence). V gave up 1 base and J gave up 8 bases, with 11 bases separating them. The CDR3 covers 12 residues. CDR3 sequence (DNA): TGTGCCTGGAGTGAATGGGAGGGGGGCTACACCTTC. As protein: CAWSEWEGGYTF. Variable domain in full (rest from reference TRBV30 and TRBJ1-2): SQTIHQWPATLVQPVGSPLSLECTVEGTSNPNLYWYRQAAGRGLQLLFYSVGIGQISSEVPQNLSASRPQDRQFILSSKKLLLSDSGFYLCAWSEWEGGYTFGSGTRLTVV.

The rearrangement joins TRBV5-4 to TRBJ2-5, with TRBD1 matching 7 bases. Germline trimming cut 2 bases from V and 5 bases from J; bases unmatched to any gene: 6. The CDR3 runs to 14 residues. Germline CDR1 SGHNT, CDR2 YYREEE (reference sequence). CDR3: CASSLRGPGETQYF. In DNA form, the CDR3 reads TGTGCCAGCAGCTTAAGGGGGCCGGGGGAGACCCAGTACTTC. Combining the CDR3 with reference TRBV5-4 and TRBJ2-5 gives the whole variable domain ETGVTQSPTHLIKTRGQQVTLRCSSQSGHNTVSWYQQALGQGPQFIFQYYREEENGRGNFPPRFSGLQFPNYSSELNVNALELDDSALYLCASSLRGPGETQYFGPGTRLLVL.

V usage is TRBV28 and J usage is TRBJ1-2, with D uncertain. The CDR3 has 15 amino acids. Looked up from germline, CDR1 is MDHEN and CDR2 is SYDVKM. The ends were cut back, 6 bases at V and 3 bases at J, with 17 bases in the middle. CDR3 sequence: CASRVGLAPYYGYTF. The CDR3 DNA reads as TGTGCCAGCAGAGTAGGACTGGCACCCTACTATGGCTACACCTTC.

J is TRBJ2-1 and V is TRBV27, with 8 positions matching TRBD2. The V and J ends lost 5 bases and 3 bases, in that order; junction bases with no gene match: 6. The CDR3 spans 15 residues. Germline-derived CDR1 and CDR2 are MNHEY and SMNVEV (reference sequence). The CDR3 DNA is TGTGCCAGCAGTGTGGTAGCGGGGTTCTACAATGAGCAGTTCTTC. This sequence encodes CASSVVAGFYNEQFF.

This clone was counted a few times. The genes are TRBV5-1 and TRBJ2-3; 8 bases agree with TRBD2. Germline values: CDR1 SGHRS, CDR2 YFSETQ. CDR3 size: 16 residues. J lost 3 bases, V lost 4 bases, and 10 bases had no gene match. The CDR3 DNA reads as TGCGCCAGCAGCCCCAATCCTAGCGGGCGGACAGATACGCAGTATTTT. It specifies CASSPNPSGRTDTQYF.

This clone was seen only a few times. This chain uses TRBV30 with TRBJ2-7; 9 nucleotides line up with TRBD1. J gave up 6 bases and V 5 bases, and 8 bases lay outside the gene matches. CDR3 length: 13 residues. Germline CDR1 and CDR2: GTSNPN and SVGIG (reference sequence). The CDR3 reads CAWLRTGVGEQYF. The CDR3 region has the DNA TGTGCCTGGCTTCGGACAGGGGTCGGCGAGCAGTACTTC.

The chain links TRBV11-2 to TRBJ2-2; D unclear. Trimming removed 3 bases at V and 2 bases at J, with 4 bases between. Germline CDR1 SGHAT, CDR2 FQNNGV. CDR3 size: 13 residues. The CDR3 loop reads CASSLTNTGELFF. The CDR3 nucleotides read TGTGCCAGCAGCTTGACTAACACCGGGGAGCTGTTTTTT.

The CDR3 coding sequence is TGTGCCAGCAGTTTTTACAGGGGAAGGTTGGATGGCTACACCTTC. Amino acids: CASSFYRGRLDGYTF. The J gene is TRBJ1-2, the V gene TRBV27; 7 bases map to TRBD1. Trimming cost V 3 bases and J 6 bases; bases outside gene matches: 10. Germline V gene sequence: CDR1 MNHEY, CDR2 SMNVEV (reference sequence). The CDR3 sequence is 15 residues long.

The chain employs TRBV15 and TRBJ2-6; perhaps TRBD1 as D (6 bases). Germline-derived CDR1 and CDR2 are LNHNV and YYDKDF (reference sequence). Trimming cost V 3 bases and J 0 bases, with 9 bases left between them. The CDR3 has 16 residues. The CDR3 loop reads CATSSKTGSGANVLTF. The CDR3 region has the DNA TGTGCCACCAGCAGCAAGACAGGCTCTGGGGCCAACGTCCTGACTTTC.

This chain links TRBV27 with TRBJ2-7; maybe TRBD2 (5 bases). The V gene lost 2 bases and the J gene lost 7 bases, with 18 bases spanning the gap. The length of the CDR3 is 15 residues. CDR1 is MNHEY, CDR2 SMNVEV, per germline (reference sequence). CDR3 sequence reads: CASSLVDPGRGEQYF. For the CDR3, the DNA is TGTGCCAGCAGTTTAGTCGACCCCGGCCGGGGTGAGCAGTACTTC.

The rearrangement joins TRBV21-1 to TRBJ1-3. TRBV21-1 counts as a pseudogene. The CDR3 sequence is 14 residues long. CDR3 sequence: CASQTRISGNTIYF. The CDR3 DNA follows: TGTGCCAGTCAGACGCGGATCTCTGGAAACACCATATATTTT.

As DNA, the CDR3 is TGTGCCAGCAGCTTCTACAGGGATTATAGGACTGAAGCTTTCTTT. Its protein is CASSFYRDYRTEAFF. J is TRBJ1-1 and V is TRBV5-8; D may be TRBD1 (6 bases). CDR3 length: 15 residues. V was trimmed by 2 bases and J by 5 bases, leaving 16 bases between them. Germline V gene lookup returns CDR1 SGHTS and CDR2 YDEGEE.

CDR3 sequence (DNA): TGTGCCACCAGCAGAGCAACCGGGAAGCACAATGAGCAGTTCTTC. Residues: CATSRATGKHNEQFF. This rearrangement joins TRBV15 to TRBJ2-1; maybe TRBD2 (5 bases). The germline V gene encodes CDR1 LNHNV and CDR2 YYDKDF (reference sequence). Trimming took 1 base from V and 5 from J, leaving 12 bases between them. CDR3 length equals 15 residues.